Shown below are 16 T cell receptor beta chains from a single sample sequenced in a study of T cell changes during pregnancy in multiple sclerosis. Clones were sequenced by immunoSEQ multiplex PCR, and TCRdb holds only the in-frame ones, with some missing. This table has 60,000 to 70,000 clones, about 90% appearing once. Sequencing was performed on peripheral blood, taken in the third trimester of pregnancy. These receptors came from a female donor in good health, enrolled as a control in a pregnancy study.

This chain joins TRBV7-9 and TRBJ1-4, with 7 positions matching TRBD1. Germline V gives CDR1 SEHNR, CDR2 FQNEAQ (reference sequence). This CDR3 is built from 14 residues. J gave up 8 bases and V 1 base, and 4 bases lay outside the gene matches. This CDR3 reads CASSLGDRSEKLFF. The DNA for the CDR3 is TGTGCCAGCAGCTTAGGGGACAGATCCGAAAAACTGTTTTTT.

The chain is built from TRBV29-1 and TRBJ1-1, with 12 bases fitting TRBD1. CDR3 length equals 15 residues. V shed 7 bases and J 5 bases; nucleotides not matched to a gene: 11. The germline V gene has CDR1 SQVTM and CDR2 ANQGSEA. CDR3 protein: CSAQAGTGGWTEAFF. CDR3 DNA: TGCAGCGCCCAAGCCGGGACAGGGGGCTGGACTGAAGCTTTCTTT.

The chain joins TRBV7-2 to TRBJ2-1; 10 bases are a match to TRBD2. The CDR3 is made up of 14 amino acids. Germline V gene lookup returns CDR1 SGHTA and CDR2 FQGNSA. J gave up 5 bases and V 2 bases, and 0 bases lay outside the gene matches. CDR3 bases: TGTGCCAGCAGCTTAACTAGCGGGAACAATGAGCAGTTCTTC. Its protein product is CASSLTSGNNEQFF.

This sequence joins TRBV6-5 and TRBJ1-5; TRBD1 aligns across 9 bases. CDR1 is MNHEY and CDR2 is SVGAGI in the germline V gene. This CDR3 region has 16 residues. The J segment lost 6 bases and the V segment lost 0 bases, leaving 6 bases of the junction unmatched. For the CDR3, the DNA is TGTGCCAGCAGTTACTCCGGGACAGGGTTAGGTCAGCCCCAGCATTTT. Translated, it gives CASSYSGTGLGQPQHF.

Regarding this clone: Sequence at one end of the junction differs from germline and may be a read error. This chain joins TRBV7-7 and TRBJ2-3; 7 nucleotides line up with TRBD1. Per the germline V gene, CDR1 is SSHAT and CDR2 is FNYEAQ (reference sequence). The length of the CDR3 is 15 residues. The CDR3 reads CASSAGTASTDTQYF. The CDR3 DNA is TGTGCTAGCAGCGCTGGGACAGCTAGCACAGATACGCAGTATTTT.

The chain is built from TRBV11-3 and TRBJ2-7, with 7 bases that match TRBD1. Unmatched junction bases numbered 4, after V lost 3 bases and J lost 5 bases. CDR1 is SGHNT and CDR2 is YENEEA in the germline V gene. The CDR3 totals 13 residues. CDR3 sequence: CASSLRQGDEQYF. The CDR3 region has the DNA TGTGCCAGCAGCTTGAGACAGGGCGACGAGCAGTACTTC.

This chain uses TRBV6-5 with TRBJ1-6, with 8 bases that match TRBD1. Trimming took 3 bases from V and 7 from J; bases not matched to a gene: 8. The CDR3 covers 16 residues. Looked up from germline, CDR1 is MNHEY and CDR2 is SVGAGI. This CDR3 reads CASSYSAGGWNSPLHF. The CDR3 DNA follows: TGTGCCAGCAGTTATTCAGCAGGGGGCTGGAATTCACCCCTCCACTTT.

The rearrangement uses TRBV6-5 and TRBJ1-1; TRBD1 is a possible D gene (6 bases). Between the trimmed V and J ends, which lost 6 bases and 1 base, there was a span of 15 bases. Germline V gene data show CDR1 as MNHEY and CDR2 as SVGAGI. The CDR3 contains 15 residues. CDR3: CASSRGQLSNTEAFF. Written as DNA, the CDR3 is TGTGCCAGCAGCCGAGGACAGCTTTCGAACACTGAAGCTTTCTTT.

This chain uses TRBV4-2 with TRBJ2-7; possibly TRBD2 for D (6 bases). The V end lost 0 bases, the J end lost 2 bases, and 11 bases lay between the germline ends. Per the germline V gene, CDR1 is LGHNA and CDR2 is YNFKEQ. The CDR3 sequence is 15 residues long. CDR3 sequence reads: CASSQDTGLTYEQYF. Written as DNA, the CDR3 is TGTGCCAGCAGCCAAGACACAGGACTAACCTACGAGCAGTACTTC.

For the CDR3, the DNA is TGTGCCAGCAGCTTCGACAGGGGAAATTCACCCCTCCACTTT. Its protein is CASSFDRGNSPLHF. This chain joins TRBV5-8 and TRBJ1-6, with TRBD1 matching over 8 bases. V trimming: 2 bases; J trimming: 7 bases; junction bases outside the gene matches: 2. Germline CDR1 SGHTS, CDR2 YDEGEE. The CDR3 sequence is 14 residues long.

The chain employs TRBV6-5 and TRBJ1-2, with D possibly TRBD1 on 6 matching bases. The CDR3 spans 13 residues. CDR1 is MNHEY, CDR2 SVGAGI, per germline. The V end lost 6 bases, the J end lost 7 bases, and 15 bases lay between the germline ends. The CDR3 DNA reads as TGTGCCAGCAGCCAGGGGTCGTTTACTGGCTACACCTTC. It translates to CASSQGSFTGYTF.

This chain links TRBV7-2 with TRBJ2-5, with D unclear. The CDR3 sequence is 11 residues long. CDR1 is SGHTA and CDR2 is FQGNSA in the germline V gene. Trimming pared 5 bases from V and 2 bases from J, leaving 3 bases between. Here the CDR3 DNA reads TGTGCCAGCAGCCCACAAGAGACCCAGTACTTC. Its protein product is CASSPQETQYF. Drawing the rest from reference TRBV7-2 and TRBJ2-5, the complete variable domain is GAGVSQSPSNKVTEKGKDVELRCDPISGHTALYWYRQSLGQGLEFLIYFQGNSAPDKSGLPSDRFSAERTGGSVSTLTIQRTQQEDSAVYLCASSPQETQYFGPGTRLLVL.

The chain links TRBV7-2 to TRBJ1-2; the D is unclear. CDR1 and CDR2 (germline): SGHTA, FQGNSA. V shed 1 base and J shed 4 bases, with 10 bases lying between them. The CDR3 sequence is 14 residues long. CDR3 nucleotide sequence: TGTGCCAGCAGCTTAGACTGGGCGAGCTATGGCTACACCTTC. Residues: CASSLDWASYGYTF.

This chain links TRBV28 with TRBJ1-1; D not resolved. Germline CDR1 is MDHEN and CDR2 is SYDVKM. The CDR3 spans 12 residues. Trimming shortened V by 4 bases and J by 8 bases, and 11 bases separated the two germline ends. CDR3 DNA sequence: TGTGCCAGCAGTTCCCCGCTAGCCGAAGCTTTCTTT. Its translation: CASSSPLAEAFF.

This rearrangement joins TRBV10-3 to TRBJ2-5; 12 bases agree with TRBD2. There are 13 residues in the CDR3. V gave up 7 bases and J gave up 5 bases; unmatched junction bases: 2. Germline CDR1 ENHRY, CDR2 SYGVKD. Here the CDR3 DNA reads TGTGCCATCACTAGCGGGGGGGGTGAGACCCAGTACTTC. It yields the protein CAITSGGGETQYF.

This clone was recorded once. The chain couples TRBV9 to TRBJ2-5; D uncertain. V lost 0 bases, J lost 0 bases, and 6 bases lay in between. This CDR3 is 14 amino acids long. The germline V gene encodes CDR1 SGDLS and CDR2 YYNGEE. For the CDR3, the DNA is TGTGCCAGCAGCGTAGGTGGAGACCAAGAGACCCAGTACTTC. Residues: CASSVGGDQETQYF. Using reference TRBV9 and TRBJ2-5 for the parts outside the CDR3, the full variable domain is DSGVTQTPKHLITATGQRVTLRCSPRSGDLSVYWYQQSLDQGLQFLIQYYNGEERAKGNILERFSAQQFPDLHSELNLSSLELGDSALYFCASSVGGDQETQYFGPGTRLLVL.